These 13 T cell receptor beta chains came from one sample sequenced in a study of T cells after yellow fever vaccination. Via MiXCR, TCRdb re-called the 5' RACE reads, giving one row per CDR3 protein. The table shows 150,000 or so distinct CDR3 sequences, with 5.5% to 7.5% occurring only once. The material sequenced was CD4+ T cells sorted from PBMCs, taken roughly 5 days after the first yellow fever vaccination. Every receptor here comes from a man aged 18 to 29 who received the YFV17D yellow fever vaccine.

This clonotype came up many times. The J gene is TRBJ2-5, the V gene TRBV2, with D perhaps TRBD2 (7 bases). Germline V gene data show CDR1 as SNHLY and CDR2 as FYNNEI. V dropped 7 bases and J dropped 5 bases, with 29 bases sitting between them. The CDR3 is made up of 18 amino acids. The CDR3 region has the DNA TGTGCCAGCAAGGGCGGTCATCTAGGGGGGGCTCGGTCGGAGACCCAGTACTTC. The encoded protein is CASKGGHLGGARSETQYF.

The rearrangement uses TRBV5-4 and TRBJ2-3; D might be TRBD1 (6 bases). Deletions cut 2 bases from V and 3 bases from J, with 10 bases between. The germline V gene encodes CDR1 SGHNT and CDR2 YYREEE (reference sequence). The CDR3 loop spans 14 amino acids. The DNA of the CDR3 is TGTGCCAGCAGCTTTCCCCAGGGGACAGATACGCAGTATTTT. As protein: CASSFPQGTDTQYF.

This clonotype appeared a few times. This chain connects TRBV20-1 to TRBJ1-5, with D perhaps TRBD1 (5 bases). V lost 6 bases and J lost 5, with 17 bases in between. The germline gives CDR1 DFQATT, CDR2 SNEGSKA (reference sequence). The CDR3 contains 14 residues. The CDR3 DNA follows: TGCAGTGCGAATAACCGGGACCCGCATCAGCCCCAGCATTTT. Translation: CSANNRDPHQPQHF.

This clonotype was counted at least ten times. The CDR3 reads CASSLSNVRVGYEQYF. CDR3 nucleotide sequence: TGTGCCAGCAGTTTATCGAACGTCAGGGTAGGGTACGAGCAGTACTTC. V and J are TRBV27 and TRBJ2-7, with D perhaps TRBD1 (5 bases). V lost 0 bases and J 4 bases, leaving 16 bases between the germline ends. CDR1 is MNHEY, CDR2 SMNVEV, per germline (reference sequence). This CDR3 region has 16 residues.

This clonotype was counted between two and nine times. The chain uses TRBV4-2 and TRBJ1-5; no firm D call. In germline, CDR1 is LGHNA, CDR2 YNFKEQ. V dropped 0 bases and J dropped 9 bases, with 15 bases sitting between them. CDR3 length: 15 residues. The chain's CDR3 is CASSQDLGGGRPQHF. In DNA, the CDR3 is TGTGCCAGCAGCCAAGATCTAGGCGGCGGGCGGCCCCAGCATTTT.

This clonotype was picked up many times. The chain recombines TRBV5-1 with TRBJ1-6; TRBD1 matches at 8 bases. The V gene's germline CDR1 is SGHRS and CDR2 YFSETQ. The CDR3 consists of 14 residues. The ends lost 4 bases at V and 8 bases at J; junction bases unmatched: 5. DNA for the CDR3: TGCGCCAGCAGCCCGGGACAGGCCTATTCACCCCTCCACTTT. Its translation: CASSPGQAYSPLHF.

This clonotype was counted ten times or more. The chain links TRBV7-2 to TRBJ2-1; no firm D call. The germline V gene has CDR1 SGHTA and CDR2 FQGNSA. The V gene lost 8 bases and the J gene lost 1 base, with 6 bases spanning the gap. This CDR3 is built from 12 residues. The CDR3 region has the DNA TGTGCCAGCGGGCGATCCTACAATGAGCAGTTCTTC. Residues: CASGRSYNEQFF.

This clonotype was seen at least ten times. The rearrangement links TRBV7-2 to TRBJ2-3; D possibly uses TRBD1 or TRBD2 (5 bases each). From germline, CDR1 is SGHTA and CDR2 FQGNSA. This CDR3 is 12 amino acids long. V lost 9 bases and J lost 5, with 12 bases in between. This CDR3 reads CASGRGVDTQYF. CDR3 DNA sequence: TGTGCCAGTGGACGGGGCGTAGATACGCAGTATTTT.

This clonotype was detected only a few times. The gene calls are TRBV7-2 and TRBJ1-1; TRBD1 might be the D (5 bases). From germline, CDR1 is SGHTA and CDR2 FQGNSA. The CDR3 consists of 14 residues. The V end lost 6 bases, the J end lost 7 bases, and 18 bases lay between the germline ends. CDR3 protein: CASSSAGGMIEAFF. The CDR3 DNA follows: TGTGCCAGCAGTTCCGCTGGGGGGATGATTGAAGCTTTCTTT.

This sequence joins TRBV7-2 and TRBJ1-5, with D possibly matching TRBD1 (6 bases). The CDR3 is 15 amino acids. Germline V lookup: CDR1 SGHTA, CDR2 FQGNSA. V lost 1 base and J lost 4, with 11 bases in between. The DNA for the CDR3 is TGTGCCAGCAGCTTAGTGGGGGCGGGAAATCAGCCCCAGCATTTT. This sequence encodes CASSLVGAGNQPQHF.

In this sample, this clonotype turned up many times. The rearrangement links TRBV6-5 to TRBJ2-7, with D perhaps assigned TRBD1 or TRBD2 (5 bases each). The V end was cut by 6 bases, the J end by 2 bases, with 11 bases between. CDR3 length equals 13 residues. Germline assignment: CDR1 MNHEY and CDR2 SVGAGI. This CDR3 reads CASSLWGTYEQYV. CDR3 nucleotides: TGTGCCAGCAGCTTATGGGGGACCTACGAGCAGTACGTC.

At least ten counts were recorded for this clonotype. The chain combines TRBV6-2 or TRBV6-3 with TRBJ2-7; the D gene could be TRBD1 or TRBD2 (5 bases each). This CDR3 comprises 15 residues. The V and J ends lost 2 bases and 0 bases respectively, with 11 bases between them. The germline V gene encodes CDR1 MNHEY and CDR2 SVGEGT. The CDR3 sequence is CASSYIQAGSYEQYF. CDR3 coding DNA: TGTGCCAGCAGTTACATACAGGCGGGCTCCTACGAGCAGTACTTC.

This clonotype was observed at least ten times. The CDR3 coding sequence is TGCGCCAGCAGCTCGATCGGCCCTGAGGACGAGCAGTACTTC. Translated, it gives CASSSIGPEDEQYF. The gene calls are TRBV5-1 and TRBJ2-7; D unresolved. From germline, CDR1 is SGHRS and CDR2 YFSETQ. Between the trimmed V and J ends, which lost 3 bases and 5 bases, there was a span of 15 bases. This CDR3 has 14 residues.